The 12 T cell receptor beta chains below all came from one sample that was sequenced in a study of cytomegalovirus exposure and HLA in healthy donors. With 60 Vbeta and 13 Jbeta primers, the PCR was carried out. The method was immunoSEQ multiplex PCR; TCRdb's version includes in-frame clones alone and lacks a portion of them. The sample lists 95,000 to 150,000 clones; approximately 15% were seen once. The sample taken for sequencing was PBMCs. Source of these receptors: a woman aged 18-29 years in good health and CMV-seronegative.

This clone came up a few times. The chain is built from TRBV2 and TRBJ2-7; a weak D match, TRBD1 (5 bases). Trimming shortened V by 3 bases and J by 3 bases, and 21 bases separated the two germline ends. The CDR3 is 17 residues long. Germline CDR1 and CDR2: SNHLY and FYNNEI. CDR3: CASSELGLGLGVYEQYF. The DNA of the CDR3 is TGTGCCAGCAGTGAGTTGGGTTTGGGGCTAGGGGTCTACGAGCAGTACTTC.

This rearrangement joins TRBV30 to TRBJ1-6, with 8 bases identical to TRBD1. The junction had 7 bases not matched to a gene; V was cut back by 0 bases and J by 3 bases. The CDR3 spans 17 residues. CDR1 and CDR2 (germline): GTSNPN, SVGIG (reference sequence). The CDR3 is CAWSVLGRGLYNSPLHF. Here the CDR3 DNA reads TGTGCCTGGAGTGTACTGGGCAGGGGGCTCTATAATTCACCCCTCCACTTT.

The chain is built from TRBV4-2 and TRBJ2-5, with 9 positions matching TRBD2. Germline V gene data show CDR1 as LGHNA and CDR2 as YNFKEQ. Losses at the gene ends were 0 bases for V and 0 bases for J; bases not matched to a gene: 8. The CDR3 runs 18 residues. The CDR3 reads CASSQDWGRGGNQETQYF. The CDR3 bases are TGTGCCAGCAGCCAAGATTGGGGGCGGGGGGGAAACCAAGAGACCCAGTACTTC.

This clone was recorded a few times. The chain is built from TRBV5-5 and TRBJ2-7; D gene uncertain. With 2 bases removed from V and 0 bases from J, the gap between germline ends came to 9 bases. Germline V gene data show CDR1 as SGHKS and CDR2 as YYEKEE (reference sequence). The CDR3 contains 14 residues. The CDR3 region has the DNA TGTGCCAGCAGCTTCGAGTCGTACTCCTACGAGCAGTACTTC. Translated, it gives CASSFESYSYEQYF.

This clone has only a few counts. J is TRBJ2-7 and V is TRBV4-1; TRBD2 is a possible D gene (6 bases). With 0 bases removed from V and 1 base from J, the gap between germline ends came to 16 bases. Germline values: CDR1 MGHRA, CDR2 YSYEKL. The CDR3 length is 17 residues. The CDR3 reads CASSQEFAGSRSYEQYF. The CDR3 DNA follows: TGCGCCAGCAGCCAAGAATTTGCGGGATCCCGGTCCTACGAGCAGTACTTC.

This clone came up a few times. The chain joins TRBV25-1 to TRBJ2-2; D perhaps matches TRBD2 (5 bases). V dropped 4 bases and J dropped 4 bases, with 16 bases sitting between them. From germline, CDR1 is MGHDK and CDR2 SYGVNS. The CDR3 consists of 16 residues. In DNA form, the CDR3 reads TGTGCCAGCAGTGCCGGGAATGGGCCCGGCACCGGGGAGCTGTTTTTT. Its protein product is CASSAGNGPGTGELFF.

The chain employs TRBV10-3 and TRBJ1-4, with 7 positions matching TRBD1. The CDR3 is 15 residues long. V gave up 6 bases and J gave up 4 bases; unmatched junction bases: 8. CDR1 ENHRY and CDR2 SYGVKD come from the germline V gene. CDR3 nucleotides: TGTGCCATCAGGGATACAGGGGCGAATAATGAAAAACTGTTTTTT. Amino acids: CAIRDTGANNEKLFF.

This clone was observed a few times. CDR3 nucleotide sequence: TGTGCCAGCAGTAGACCTGGGCGGAACACCGGGGAGCTGTTTTTT. As protein: CASSRPGRNTGELFF. This chain connects TRBV11-2 to TRBJ2-2; D gene ambiguous. The length of the CDR3 is 15 residues. The V and J ends lost 6 bases and 1 base respectively, with 12 bases between them. Germline CDR1 and CDR2: SGHAT and FQNNGV.

The J gene is TRBJ2-7, the V gene TRBV7-3, with TRBD1 identical over 7 bases. Losses at the gene ends were 4 bases for V and 2 bases for J; bases not matched to a gene: 5. The CDR3 sequence is 14 residues long. Germline loops: CDR1 SGHTA, CDR2 FQGTGA. CDR3 protein: CASSSGDRPYEQYF. The CDR3 region has the DNA TGTGCCAGCAGCTCCGGGGACAGACCCTACGAGCAGTACTTC.

This clone has at least ten counts. The chain is built from TRBV7-6 and TRBJ2-6, with a weak D call TRBD2 (5 bases). The CDR3 sequence is 17 residues long. Germline CDR1 SGHVS, CDR2 FNYEAQ. Between the trimmed V and J ends, which lost 0 bases and 1 base, there was a span of 10 bases. CDR3 in DNA: TGTGCCAGCAGCTTAGCAATCGAGGGTTCTGGGGCCAACGTCCTGACTTTC. Residues: CASSLAIEGSGANVLTF.

The chain has TRBV15 and TRBJ1-5, with 7 bases aligning to TRBD1. Germline assignment: CDR1 LNHNV and CDR2 YYDKDF (reference sequence). J was trimmed by 3 bases and V by 0 bases; bases with no gene match: 8. The CDR3 spans 17 residues. The CDR3 region is CATSRDRGQSINQPQHF. The CDR3 DNA is TGTGCCACCAGCAGAGATAGGGGACAGTCAATCAATCAGCCCCAGCATTTT. The whole variable domain, filled in from reference TRBV15 and TRBJ1-5, reads DAMVIQNPRYQVTQFGKPVTLSCSQTLNHNVMYWYQQKSSQAPKLLFHYYDKDFNNEADTPDNFQSRRPNTSFCFLDIRSPGLGDTAMYLCATSRDRGQSINQPQHFGDGTRLSIL.

V is TRBV29-1 and J is TRBJ2-7; possible D gene TRBD2, 6 bases. The germline CDR1 and CDR2 sequences are SQVTM and ANQGSEA. Between the trimmed V and J ends, which lost 6 bases and 0 bases, there was a span of 15 bases. The CDR3 consists of 14 residues. CDR3 protein: CSVGRTGSSYEQYF. The CDR3 nucleotides are TGCAGCGTGGGGAGGACGGGGAGCTCCTACGAGCAGTACTTC.